This T cell receptor (beta chain) was identified during a study of shared clonotypes between healthy human individuals. The repertoire was sequenced with immunoSEQ multiplex PCR; TCRdb's copy has only in-frame clones and lacks some. There are about 1.5 million clones in the sample; approximately 96% occur only once, and 0.95% to 1.5% lies in the top ten. Germline V gene sequence: CDR1 MDHEN, CDR2 SYDVKM. This CDR3 spans 13 amino acids. V gave up 7 bases and J gave up 3 bases, with 11 bases separating them. The healthy adult donors were HIV-negative and reported no recent acute infections or vaccinations.

Sequenced input: naive CD4+ T cells sorted from blood. Subset specified: CD45RA+ positively selected. The chain carries TRBV28 and TRBJ2-3; D remains ambiguous. This clonotype originated in a man aged 30-40 years in good health. The CDR3 region is CASIGDPTDTQYF. The CDR3 DNA follows: TGTGCCAGCATTGGCGATCCAACAGATACGCAGTATTTT. The full variable domain, completed using reference TRBV28 and TRBJ2-3, is DVKVTQSSRYLVKRTGEKVFLECVQDMDHENMFWYRQDPGLGLRLIYFSYDVKMKEKGDIPEGYSVSREKKERFSLILESASTNQTSMYLCASIGDPTDTQYFGPGTRLTVL.